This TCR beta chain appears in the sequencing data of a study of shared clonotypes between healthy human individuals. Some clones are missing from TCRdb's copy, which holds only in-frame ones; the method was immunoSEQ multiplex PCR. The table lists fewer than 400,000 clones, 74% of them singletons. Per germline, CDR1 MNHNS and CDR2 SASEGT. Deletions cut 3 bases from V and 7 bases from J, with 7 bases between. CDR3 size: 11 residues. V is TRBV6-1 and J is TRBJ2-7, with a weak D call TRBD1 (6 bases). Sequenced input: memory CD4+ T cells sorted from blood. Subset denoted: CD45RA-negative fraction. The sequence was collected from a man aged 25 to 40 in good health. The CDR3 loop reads CASSDQGEQYF. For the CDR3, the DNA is TGTGCCAGCAGTGATCAGGGGGAGCAGTACTTC.